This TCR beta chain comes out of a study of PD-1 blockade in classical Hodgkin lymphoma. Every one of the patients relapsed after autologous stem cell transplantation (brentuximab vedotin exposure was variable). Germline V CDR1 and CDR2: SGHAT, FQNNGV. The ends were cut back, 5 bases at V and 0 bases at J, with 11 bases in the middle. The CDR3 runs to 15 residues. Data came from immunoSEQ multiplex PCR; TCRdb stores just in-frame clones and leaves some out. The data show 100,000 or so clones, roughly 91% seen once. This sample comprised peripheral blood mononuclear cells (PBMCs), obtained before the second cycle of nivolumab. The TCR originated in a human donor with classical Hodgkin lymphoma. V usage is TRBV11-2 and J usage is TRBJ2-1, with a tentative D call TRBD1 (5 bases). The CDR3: CASSRTFSSYNEQFF. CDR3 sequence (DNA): TGTGCCAGCAGCCGGACATTTAGCTCCTACAATGAGCAGTTCTTC. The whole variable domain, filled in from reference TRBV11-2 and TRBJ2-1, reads EAGVAQSPRYKIIEKRQSVAFWCNPISGHATLYWYQQILGQGPKLLIQFQNNGVVDDSQLPKDRFSAERLKGVDSTLKIQPAKLEDSAVYLCASSRTFSSYNEQFFGPGTRLTVL.